A single sample gave rise to the 28 T cell receptor beta chains below, sequenced in a study of blood T cell repertoires in COVID-19. Repertoires were generated with immunoSEQ multiplex PCR, while TCRdb's copy carries only in-frame clones and drops some. Among 250,000 or so clones listed, roughly 89% were seen once. Specimen: peripheral blood. These receptors were taken from a woman between 40 and 55 years old who had recovered from COVID-19.

The chain is built from TRBV11-2 and TRBJ2-3; tentative D call: TRBD1 (6 bases). The CDR3 runs 14 residues. Trimming took 3 bases from V and 2 from J, leaving 9 bases between them. The germline gives CDR1 SGHAT, CDR2 FQNNGV. CDR3 nucleotide sequence: TGTGCCAGCAGCTTCGACAGGTACACAGATACGCAGTATTTT. Translating it yields CASSFDRYTDTQYF.

This clone was observed once. The chain combines TRBV9 with TRBJ2-1, with 11 nucleotides matching TRBD2. Germline assignment: CDR1 SGDLS and CDR2 YYNGEE. This CDR3 is 16 amino acids long. V shed 3 bases and J 5 bases; nucleotides not matched to a gene: 7. The CDR3 loop reads CASSGLAGGPDNEQFF. CDR3 nucleotide sequence: TGTGCCAGCAGCGGGTTAGCGGGGGGGCCCGACAATGAGCAGTTCTTC.

The chain couples TRBV5-6 to TRBJ2-1; D is perhaps TRBD2 (6 bases). Trimming pared 4 bases from V and 8 bases from J, leaving 10 bases between. The CDR3 runs to 12 residues. Germline V CDR1 and CDR2: SGHDT, YYEEEE. The CDR3 reads CASSQLADEQFF. The CDR3 DNA sequence: TGTGCCAGCAGCCAACTAGCCGATGAGCAGTTCTTC.

This clone was counted only a few times. The chain combines TRBV5-1 with TRBJ2-2; TRBD2 aligns across 7 bases. The CDR3 covers 15 residues. V lost 5 bases and J lost 7; bases outside the gene matches: 11. Per the germline V gene, CDR1 is SGHRS and CDR2 is YFSETQ. The CDR3 nucleotides are TGCGCCAGCAGAAGGAGGGAGGGTCTAGACGGGGAGCTGTTTTTT. Its protein product is CASRRREGLDGELFF.

The V call is TRBV18, the J call TRBJ1-1; maybe TRBD1 (6 bases). The CDR3 runs 15 residues. V was cut by 3 bases and J by 3 bases, with 14 bases left in between. Germline CDR1 is KGHSH and CDR2 is LQKENI. CDR3 in amino acids: CASSPFQGSDTEAFF. The CDR3 DNA reads TGTGCCAGCTCACCCTTCCAGGGGTCGGACACTGAAGCTTTCTTT.

The V gene is TRBV19, the J gene TRBJ2-5; D is possibly TRBD2 (5 bases). V lost 7 bases and J lost 5, with 14 bases in between. The CDR3 runs to 13 residues. Germline lookup yields CDR1 LNHDA and CDR2 SQIVND (reference sequence). The CDR3 coding sequence is TGTGCCAGTACTAGCTTAGGACGGGAGACCCAGTACTTC. Protein: CASTSLGRETQYF.

As to this clone: Different DNA sequences within this sample yield the same CDR3. The chain joins TRBV28 to TRBJ1-2; D is unresolved. V gave up 3 bases and J gave up 3 bases, with 5 bases separating them. The CDR3 runs 12 residues. Per the germline V gene, CDR1 is MDHEN and CDR2 is SYDVKM. The CDR3 sequence: CASSFRDYGYTF. The CDR3 DNA is TGTGCCAGCAGTTTCCGGGACTATGGCTACACCTTC.

The chain carries TRBV2 and TRBJ1-4; D is undetermined. The germline V and J ends were trimmed by 8 bases and 8 bases, with 12 bases remaining between them. The CDR3 contains 12 residues. Germline V gene lookup returns CDR1 SNHLY and CDR2 FYNNEI. CDR3 residues: CASLEGSEKLFF. The CDR3 region has the DNA TGTGCCAGCCTAGAGGGAAGCGAAAAACTGTTTTTT.

J is TRBJ2-3 and V is TRBV7-9; 12 bases match TRBD2. CDR1 and CDR2 from the germline V gene are SEHNR and FQNEAQ (reference sequence). The CDR3 is 17 residues long. Losses at the gene ends were 4 bases for V and 2 bases for J; bases not matched to a gene: 7. CDR3 sequence (DNA): TGTGCCAGCAGCTACCGGACTAGCGGGATAATCACAGATACGCAGTATTTT. Its translation is CASSYRTSGIITDTQYF.

The chain joins TRBV10-3 to TRBJ1-2; D is possibly TRBD1 (5 bases). The CDR3 runs 12 residues. CDR1 is ENHRY and CDR2 is SYGVKD in the germline V gene. The ends were cut back, 10 bases at V and 7 bases at J, with 16 bases in the middle. DNA of the CDR3: TGTGCCACACAATCTATCGGGGGTGGCTACACCTTC. Amino acids: CATQSIGGGYTF.

This CDR3 reads CASSQGSSNQPQHF. The DNA for the CDR3 is TGTGCCAGCAGCCAAGGAAGCTCAAATCAGCCCCAGCATTTT. The chain uses TRBV4-2 and TRBJ1-5; no firm D call. With 1 base removed from V and 4 bases from J, the gap between germline ends came to 8 bases. Per germline, CDR1 LGHNA and CDR2 YNFKEQ. The CDR3 spans 14 residues.

J is TRBJ2-5 and V is TRBV5-4; 8 bases are shared with TRBD2. CDR1 and CDR2 (germline): SGHNT, YYREEE (reference sequence). The CDR3 sequence is 15 residues long. Losses at the gene ends were 3 bases for V and 5 bases for J; bases not matched to a gene: 9. This CDR3 reads CASSSLAAEGETQYF. As DNA, the CDR3 is TGTGCCAGCAGCTCACTAGCGGCCGAGGGGGAGACCCAGTACTTC.

The V and J genes are TRBV10-3 and TRBJ1-2, with 9 bases fitting TRBD1. CDR3 size: 13 residues. V gave up 4 bases and J gave up 8 bases; unmatched junction bases: 5. Per germline, CDR1 ENHRY and CDR2 SYGVKD. CDR3 nucleotide sequence: TGTGCCATCAGTGCACAGGGGGCGTTGGGCTACACCTTC. Protein: CAISAQGALGYTF.

V is TRBV6-5 and J is TRBJ1-5; D might be TRBD1 (6 bases). V lost 3 bases to trimming and J lost 5 bases, with 11 bases between them. CDR1 MNHEY and CDR2 SVGAGI come from the germline V gene. The CDR3 runs 14 residues. The CDR3 sequence: CASSYWGLDQPQHF. CDR3 sequence (DNA): TGTGCCAGCAGTTATTGGGGGCTGGATCAGCCCCAGCATTTT.

The V call is TRBV2, the J call TRBJ2-7; 10 positions agree with TRBD2. This CDR3 comprises 15 residues. From germline, CDR1 is SNHLY and CDR2 FYNNEI. The J segment lost 4 bases and the V segment lost 3 bases, leaving 6 bases of the junction unmatched. CDR3 nucleotide sequence: TGTGCCAGCAGTGAGGGACTAGCGAGGCGGTACGAGCAGTACGTC. Residues: CASSEGLARRYEQYV.

The genes are TRBV7-9 and TRBJ2-1; the match to TRBD2 covers 12 bases. Germline V CDR1 and CDR2: SEHNR, FQNEAQ (reference sequence). CDR3 length equals 16 residues. With V trimmed by 2 bases and J by 9 bases, 8 bases remained unmatched. CDR3 in amino acids: CASSLFSGTSGPEQFF. For the CDR3, the DNA is TGTGCCAGCAGCTTATTTAGCGGGACTAGCGGGCCTGAGCAGTTCTTC.

The chain employs TRBV30 and TRBJ1-6; maybe TRBD1 (6 bases). Germline assignment: CDR1 GTSNPN and CDR2 SVGIG (reference sequence). The CDR3 contains 10 residues. V lost 1 base, J lost 16 bases, and 8 bases lay in between. CDR3 amino acids: CAWSGTVLHF. For the CDR3, the DNA is TGTGCCTGGAGTGGGACAGTGCTCCACTTT.

The rearrangement joins TRBV2 to TRBJ2-7; D gene uncertain. V was clipped by 6 bases and J by 2 bases, with 8 bases between them. This CDR3 comprises 12 residues. Germline V lookup: CDR1 SNHLY, CDR2 FYNNEI. The CDR3, as DNA: TGTGCCAGCAGAGACTTGGCCTACGAGCAGTACTTC. Translated: CASRDLAYEQYF.

This chain connects TRBV6-2 or TRBV6-3 to TRBJ1-2; 7 bases line up with TRBD1. There are 14 residues in the CDR3. Losses at the gene ends were 2 bases for V and 4 bases for J; bases not matched to a gene: 4. Germline V gene lookup returns CDR1 MNHEY and CDR2 SVGEGT. In DNA, the CDR3 is TGTGCCAGCAGTTACAGGACAGGCCTCTATGGCTACACCTTC. Translating it yields CASSYRTGLYGYTF.

The rearrangement uses TRBV2 and TRBJ2-7; 8 bases fit TRBD2. The CDR3 is 16 amino acids. Germline-derived CDR1 and CDR2 are SNHLY and FYNNEI. J lost 5 bases, V lost 6 bases, and 15 bases had no gene match. The CDR3 spells CASRERPGLGSNEQYV. The CDR3 DNA follows: TGTGCCAGCAGGGAACGTCCGGGACTAGGGTCCAACGAGCAGTACGTC.

The J gene is TRBJ1-5, the V gene TRBV9, with 7 bases matching TRBD1. Germline V gene lookup returns CDR1 SGDLS and CDR2 YYNGEE. Trimming cost V 5 bases and J 7 bases; bases outside gene matches: 6. This CDR3 is 13 amino acids long. CDR3 region: CASSEGGLQPQHF. The CDR3 coding sequence is TGTGCCAGCAGTGAAGGGGGCTTGCAGCCCCAGCATTTT.

This clone occurred once. V and J are TRBV5-5 and TRBJ1-2; no clear D gene. There are 15 residues in the CDR3. V gave up 0 bases and J gave up 2 bases, with 11 bases separating them. Germline V lookup: CDR1 SGHKS, CDR2 YYEKEE (reference sequence). CDR3 loop: CASSLEPVPNYGYTF. Written as DNA, the CDR3 is TGTGCCAGCAGCTTGGAGCCGGTACCGAACTATGGCTACACCTTC.

The chain couples TRBV19 to TRBJ1-2; D remains unclear. Between the trimmed V and J ends, which lost 5 bases and 8 bases, there was a span of 12 bases. This CDR3 is built from 12 residues. CDR1 is LNHDA, CDR2 SQIVND, per germline (reference sequence). In DNA form, the CDR3 reads TGTGCCAGTAGTCCCCCCTCCCGGGGCTACACCTTC. It yields the protein CASSPPSRGYTF.

The chain carries TRBV4-1 and TRBJ1-5; TRBD1 might be the D (5 bases). The length of the CDR3 is 16 residues. The V end lost 0 bases, the J end lost 7 bases, and 16 bases lay between the germline ends. Germline CDR1 MGHRA, CDR2 YSYEKL. The CDR3 DNA follows: TGCGCCAGCAGCCAAGATTCTGCAGGGCTGGAACAGCCCCAGCATTTT. This encodes CASSQDSAGLEQPQHF.

This clone was observed a single time. The DNA for the CDR3 is TGTGCCAGTCAAAATTACAGGGGACGCAATTCACCCCTCCACTTT. Amino acids: CASQNYRGRNSPLHF. The V call is TRBV2, the J call TRBJ1-6, with 7 bases aligning to TRBD1. This CDR3 is built from 15 residues. Trimming cost V 9 bases and J 7 bases; bases outside gene matches: 12. From germline, CDR1 is SNHLY and CDR2 FYNNEI.

The chain combines TRBV6-5 with TRBJ2-1, with 11 bases matching TRBD2. Germline CDR1 and CDR2: MNHEY and SVGAGI. With 3 bases clipped from V and 8 bases from J, the junction kept 3 bases outside the gene matches. The CDR3 consists of 14 residues. The CDR3 sequence: CASSYSGGAYEQFF. In DNA form, the CDR3 reads TGTGCCAGCAGTTATAGCGGGGGGGCTTATGAGCAGTTCTTC.

The chain couples TRBV19 to TRBJ2-3; tentatively, D is TRBD2 (6 bases). CDR3 length: 15 residues. CDR1 is LNHDA and CDR2 is SQIVND in the germline V gene (reference sequence). V was shortened by 3 bases and J by 1 base, with 11 bases between the two germline ends. The DNA for the CDR3 is TGTGCCAGTAGTATTGCGGGGTGGGGCACAGATACGCAGTATTTT. It codes for CASSIAGWGTDTQYF.

V gene TRBV24-1 combines with J gene TRBJ2-2; maybe TRBD2 (6 bases). The CDR3 runs 14 residues. The V end lost 12 bases, the J end lost 7 bases, and 20 bases lay between the germline ends. Germline V gene sequence: CDR1 KGHDR, CDR2 SFDVKD. The CDR3 sequence is CAAGQDRAYGELFF. The CDR3 DNA reads TGTGCCGCGGGGCAGGACCGGGCGTACGGGGAGCTGTTTTTT.